The clone carrying this T cell receptor beta chain was observed a few times. Its antigen is unknown. This entry belongs to a study of OX40 agonist ivuxolimab in advanced cancers. Across the study: Partial responses, seen in three patients, involved one hepatocellular carcinoma and two cutaneous melanomas.

V was shortened by 5 bases and J by 6 bases, with 5 bases between the two germline ends. CDR1 is SGHVS, CDR2 FNYEAQ, per germline. The CDR3 has 11 amino acids. Overall study results and limits: Relatively little clonal expansion, among the lowest observed, appeared in partial responders at 0.1-3.0 mg/kg.

Assay: immunoSEQ multiplex PCR; the TCRdb copy retains only in-frame clones and omits some. The sample includes about 76,000 clones, about 89% of them seen just once. This TCR was recovered from an adult with an advanced solid tumor such as melanoma, head and neck, liver or kidney cancer. The input for sequencing was CD4+ or CD8+ T cells sorted from blood, taken in a trial of the OX40 agonist ivuxolimab. The chain is built from TRBV7-6 and TRBJ2-1; D ambiguous. The CDR3 coding sequence is TGTGCCAGCAGCACGGGCAATGAGCAGTTCTTC. Amino acids: CASSTGNEQFF.